A selection of T cell receptor beta chains follows, all from one sample in a study of T cells in localized non-small cell lung cancer. The protocol was immunoSEQ multiplex PCR, while the TCRdb copy is restricted to in-frame clones and leaves out a portion. The table has tens of thousands of clones, about 86% seen once. Sequences were derived from peripheral blood, sampled before any cancer treatment. The receptor set was obtained from a male donor older than 55 with stage III squamous cell lung carcinoma. The CDR3 runs from the conserved cysteine through the conserved F or W. The order of the fields is CDR3 protein, clone size, J gene, V gene. Not all rows give a size; the values are once, few, many and, for expanded clones, a class.

CDR3: CASSLGYASSGNTIYF
size: .
J: TRBJ1-3
V: TRBV7-2

CDR3: CASSQGDREAGELFF
size: .
J: TRBJ2-2
V: TRBV4-2

CDR3: CASSPSNQPQHF
size: .
J: TRBJ1-5
V: TRBV7-2

CDR3: CASSLQGRDGYTF
size: .
J: TRBJ1-2
V: TRBV5-4

CDR3: CASSSWTGETQYF
size: .
J: TRBJ2-5
V: TRBV27

CDR3: CASGSSGNTIYF
size: .
J: TRBJ1-3
V: TRBV6-5

CDR3: CASSPRIPGTYEQYF
size: .
J: TRBJ2-7
V: TRBV7-2

CDR3: CASSHDISGNSPLHF
size: .
J: TRBJ1-6
V: TRBV7-2

CDR3: CASSEFGADEKLFF
size: .
J: TRBJ1-4
V: TRBV25-1

CDR3: CASSSRARKDTEAFF
size: few
J: TRBJ1-1
V: TRBV7-8

CDR3: CASSITGSPLHF
size: .
J: TRBJ1-6
V: TRBV19

CDR3: CASRRGGGAKDTQYF
size: .
J: TRBJ2-3
V: TRBV6-4

CDR3: CASGDSLRGQYF
size: .
J: TRBJ2-7
V: TRBV19

CDR3: CSASFGDTQYF
size: .
J: TRBJ2-3
V: TRBV20-1

CDR3: CASSSYLAGGFPGVQETQYF
size: once
J: TRBJ2-5
V: TRBV5-4

CDR3: CASSVEGNSPLHF
size: .
J: TRBJ1-6
V: TRBV6-1

CDR3: CAWSVGILSNQPQHF
size: .
J: TRBJ1-5
V: TRBV30

CDR3: CATSEGGRAEAFF
size: few
J: TRBJ1-1
V: TRBV5-1

CDR3: CASSQFSGTSGGEQETQYF
size: .
J: TRBJ2-5
V: TRBV7-2

CDR3: CASSLDRANTGELFF
size: once
J: TRBJ2-2
V: TRBV5-1

CDR3: CSGAQGGGYTF
size: .
J: TRBJ1-2
V: TRBV29-1

CDR3: CASSTETGGYGYTF
size: .
J: TRBJ1-2
V: TRBV9

CDR3: CASSPWQTSTDTQYF
size: .
J: TRBJ2-3
V: TRBV18

CDR3: CASSSTGATYNEQFF
size: .
J: TRBJ2-1
V: TRBV7-2

CDR3: CASSPNQGMSRELFF
size: .
J: TRBJ2-2
V: TRBV4-1

CDR3: CASSVGRSPLHF
size: .
J: TRBJ1-6
V: TRBV25-1

CDR3: CASSLVLAGEVCSPLHF
size: .
J: TRBJ1-6
V: TRBV11-2

CDR3: CASSLSFRTDTQYF
size: .
J: TRBJ2-3
V: TRBV5-1

CDR3: CASSAGTSYEQYF
size: .
J: TRBJ2-7
V: TRBV5-4

CDR3: CASNQQVNTGELFF
size: .
J: TRBJ2-2
V: TRBV19

CDR3: CASSTTPNTEAFF
size: .
J: TRBJ1-1
V: TRBV11-2

CDR3: CASSVGPGENYGYTF
size: once
J: TRBJ1-2
V: TRBV9

CDR3: CASSQWAGVNYGYTF
size: .
J: TRBJ1-2
V: TRBV10-2

CDR3: CASSVGNRGLTGELFF
size: .
J: TRBJ2-2
V: TRBV6-1

CDR3: CASSFRQGHLYEQYF
size: .
J: TRBJ2-7
V: TRBV7-2

CDR3: CASSPTGYEQYF
size: once
J: TRBJ2-7
V: TRBV6-6